What follows is one T cell receptor (beta chain) and its context. This sample was taken from a study of blood T cell repertoires in COVID-19. Study-level background: Researchers got acute and convalescent COVID-19 samples from the United States, Italy and Spain. The analysed material was cDNA or gDNA that came from T cells, B-cell-depleted T cells, or PBMCs.

This CDR3 contains 15 residues. Looked up from germline, CDR1 is LGHNA and CDR2 is YSLEER. V gave up 0 bases and J gave up 8 bases, with 13 bases separating them. The assay was immunoSEQ multiplex PCR, and TCRdb's table has in-frame clones only and misses some. This sample has around 260,000 clones, with 83% found just once. Sequenced: peripheral blood. This clonotype was obtained from a woman aged 50 to 60 who had recovered from COVID-19. The chain links TRBV4-3 to TRBJ2-2; D may be TRBD2 (6 bases). CDR3 region: CASSQDGSRGGELFF. CDR3 DNA: TGCGCCAGCAGCCAAGATGGGTCCCGGGGGGGGGAGCTGTTTTTT.